The clone carrying this TCR beta chain has at least ten counts. What it recognizes is unknown. TCRdb passed the multiplex PCR reads through MiXCR, listing each CDR3 protein once. The sample holds 130,000 or so distinct CDR3 sequences, around 22% seen once. The entry originates in a study of breast tumors, draining lymph nodes, adjacent tissues. Findings and caveats of the study: Tumor T cell lymph node origin was a supported hypothesis, not proven. Tumor TCR diversity was below lymph nodes but above nontumor tissue.

Breast cancer patients provided tissue from their axillary draining lymph nodes. The CDR3 covers 18 residues. V was shortened by 3 bases and J by 0 bases, with 18 bases between the two germline ends. This chain joins TRBV12-3 or TRBV12-4 and TRBJ1-5; D might be TRBD1 (5 bases). Sequencing used axillary lymph node tissue. The receptor was isolated from a female donor with breast cancer. Some clones in this sample may be carry-over from other donors' samples. The CDR3 DNA reads as TGTGCCAGCAGTTTGAAGGGGAAGACCCTCTATAGCAATCAGCCCCAGCATTTT. Translation gives CASSLKGKTLYSNQPQHF.